This record concerns one T cell receptor (beta chain) sequence. It is unclear where the CDR3 begins or ends on the DNA, so no DNA is shown, and the CDR3 is as TCRdb lists it. The data belong to a study of T cell responses to AZD1222 COVID-19 vaccine. Method: immunoSEQ multiplex PCR; TCRdb's copy keeps in-frame clones and lacks some. The sample lists roughly 120,000 clones, approximately 90% occurring once. Germline V gives CDR1 SNHLY, CDR2 FYNNEI. The CDR3 is 15 residues long, counting both termini. The genes are TRBV2 and TRBJ1-2. The TCR was taken from an adult who received the AZD1222 COVID-19 vaccine. The specimen comprised peripheral blood, sampled 28 days after the second AZD1222 dose. Here the CDR3 reads CASILGEGRNYGYTF.